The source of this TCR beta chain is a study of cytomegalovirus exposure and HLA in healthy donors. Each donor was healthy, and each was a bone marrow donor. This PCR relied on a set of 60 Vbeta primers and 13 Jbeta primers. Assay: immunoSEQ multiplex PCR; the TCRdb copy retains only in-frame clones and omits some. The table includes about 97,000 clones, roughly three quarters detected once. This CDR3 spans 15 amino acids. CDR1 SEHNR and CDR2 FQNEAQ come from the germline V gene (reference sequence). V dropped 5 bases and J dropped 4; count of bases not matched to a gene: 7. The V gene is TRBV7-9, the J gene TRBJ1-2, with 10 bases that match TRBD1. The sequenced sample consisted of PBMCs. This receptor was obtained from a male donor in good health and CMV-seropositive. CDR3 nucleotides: TGTGCCAGCAGCCCCCGGAGACAGGGGGCCTATGGCTACACCTTC. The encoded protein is CASSPRRQGAYGYTF.